This TCR beta chain was obtained from a study of Ad26.COV2.S vaccination and SARS-CoV-2 variants. Study context: Once or twice, 56 days apart, Ad26.COV2.S was delivered intramuscularly.

Germline V lookup: CDR1 PRHDT, CDR2 FYEKMQ (reference sequence). The CDR3 spans 14 residues. Trimming left V 0 bases short and J 2 bases short, with 7 bases between. Sample treatment: about 20 received Ad26.COV2.S at low or high dose, single or two shots; several received placebo; per-sample allocation not given. On day 63 after the first injection, vaccine and placebo recipients gave samples. Boston provided a donor who was an adult aged 18-55 years. As its vector, the vaccine had Ad26, which expressed Wuhan-strain SARS-CoV-2 spike. Produced via immunoSEQ multiplex PCR; TCRdb's table is partial and in-frame only. Here the sample spans hundreds of thousands of clones, around 92% being singletons.

Sequencing was performed on peripheral blood, taken in a trial of Ad26.COV2.S vaccine versus placebo. V and J are TRBV13 and TRBJ1-2; D perhaps matches TRBD1 (6 bases). This receptor was taken from a person aged 18-65 years who received the Ad26.COV2.S COVID-19 vaccine or a placebo. The chain's CDR3 is CASSLGQGNYGYTF. CDR3 sequence (DNA): TGTGCCAGCAGCTTAGGCCAGGGGAACTATGGCTACACCTTC.